These 7 T cell receptor beta chains came from one sample sequenced in a study of cytomegalovirus exposure and HLA in healthy donors. Measured with immunoSEQ multiplex PCR; TCRdb has only the in-frame clones, and not every one. The profile shows 250,000 or so clones, about 90% of them singletons. What was sequenced was PBMCs. The source of these receptors is a woman aged 18-29 years in good health and CMV-seronegative.

This rearrangement joins TRBV5-8 to TRBJ2-3; D is undetermined. With 1 base removed from V and 4 bases from J, the gap between germline ends came to 7 bases. CDR1 is SGHTS and CDR2 is YDEGEE in the germline V gene. The CDR3 contains 13 residues. CDR3 DNA sequence: TGTGCCAGCAGCTTGTTAGTTTCAGATACGCAGTATTTT. It yields the protein CASSLLVSDTQYF.

Written as DNA, the CDR3 is TGTGCCTGGAGACCGGGACAGGGGGCAAGAGAGACCCAGTACTTC. This codes for CAWRPGQGARETQYF. This chain connects TRBV30 to TRBJ2-5; 12 bases agree with TRBD1. With V trimmed by 3 bases and J by 4 bases, 6 bases remained unmatched. The length of the CDR3 is 15 residues. Germline V gene data show CDR1 as GTSNPN and CDR2 as SVGIG (reference sequence).

V and J are TRBV6-5 and TRBJ1-1, with a possible D match to TRBD1 (5 bases). The CDR3 has 14 residues. Germline V gives CDR1 MNHEY, CDR2 SVGAGI. Trimming removed 0 bases at V and 1 base at J, with 6 bases between. The CDR3 is CASSYSQANTEAFF. The CDR3 bases are TGTGCCAGCAGTTACTCACAGGCGAACACTGAAGCTTTCTTT.

The chain links TRBV28 to TRBJ2-7, with TRBD1 identical over 8 bases. Germline CDR1 MDHEN, CDR2 SYDVKM. J gave up 5 bases and V 2 bases, and 5 bases lay outside the gene matches. CDR3 length equals 14 residues. The CDR3 sequence: CASSLAQGADEQYF. The CDR3 DNA sequence: TGTGCCAGCAGTTTAGCTCAGGGGGCTGACGAGCAGTACTTC.

The chain combines TRBV28 with TRBJ1-2; 7 nucleotides agree with TRBD1. Germline V CDR1 and CDR2: MDHEN, SYDVKM. J gave up 4 bases and V 4 bases, and 9 bases lay outside the gene matches. This CDR3 is 15 amino acids long. The CDR3: CASSYQGGAGYGYTF. CDR3 DNA: TGTGCCAGCAGTTATCAGGGGGGCGCTGGCTATGGCTACACCTTC.

This CDR3 is CASSLDPYQETQYF. CDR3 DNA: TGTGCCAGCAGCTTAGACCCGTACCAAGAGACCCAGTACTTC. This chain joins TRBV11-3 and TRBJ2-5, with D uncertain. The CDR3 is 14 residues long. Germline loops: CDR1 SGHNT, CDR2 YENEEA. Trimming took 0 bases from V and 0 from J, leaving 5 bases between them.

The chain recombines TRBV2 with TRBJ2-5, with a possible D match to TRBD1 (6 bases). CDR1 is SNHLY and CDR2 is FYNNEI in the germline V gene. Trimming removed 4 bases from V and 5 bases from J, with 11 bases in between. The CDR3 totals 13 residues. The CDR3 spells CASSADQGETQYF. The CDR3 DNA is TGTGCCAGCAGTGCCGACCAGGGGGAGACCCAGTACTTC.